This passage covers 29 T cell receptor beta chains from one sample sequenced in a study of blood T cell repertoires in COVID-19. Assay used: immunoSEQ multiplex PCR; TCRdb lists only in-frame clones, some missing. Of 120,000 or so clones in the sample, approximately 85% were seen once. Sequencing was carried out using peripheral blood. The receptor source for this set is a human donor in a cohort sampled during active COVID-19.

V gene TRBV4-3 combines with J gene TRBJ2-7; no definite D call. CDR3 size: 11 residues. V dropped 4 bases and J dropped 4 bases, with 5 bases sitting between them. The V gene's germline CDR1 is LGHNA and CDR2 YSLEER. CDR3 loop: CASSPRYEQYF. CDR3 in DNA: TGCGCCAGCAGCCCCCGTTACGAGCAGTACTTC.

This clone was found once. The chain joins TRBV10-3 to TRBJ2-5, with unresolved D. The V end lost 4 bases, the J end lost 2 bases, and 8 bases lay between the germline ends. The CDR3 spans 13 residues. Per germline, CDR1 ENHRY and CDR2 SYGVKD. The CDR3 loop reads CAISGTVQETQYF. DNA of the CDR3: TGTGCCATCAGTGGAACTGTACAAGAGACCCAGTACTTC.

V is TRBV9 and J is TRBJ1-2, with 9 nucleotides matching TRBD1. There are 15 residues in the CDR3. V trimming: 4 bases; J trimming: 7 bases; junction bases outside the gene matches: 11. The germline gives CDR1 SGDLS, CDR2 YYNGEE. This CDR3 reads CASSIAGQGKGGYTF. The CDR3 DNA is TGTGCCAGCAGCATTGCCGGACAGGGGAAGGGTGGCTACACCTTC.

The rearrangement links TRBV6-1 to TRBJ2-4; tentatively, D is TRBD2 (5 bases). Per the germline V gene, CDR1 is MNHNS and CDR2 is SASEGT. V was trimmed by 0 bases and J by 11 bases, leaving 11 bases between them. This CDR3 is 13 amino acids long. The CDR3 coding sequence is TGTGCCAGCAGTGAAGCGGAGGCGGTCTTTCAGTACTTC. Amino acid sequence: CASSEAEAVFQYF.

The V gene is TRBV4-3, the J gene TRBJ2-1, with no clear D. V gave up 3 bases and J gave up 5 bases, with 11 bases separating them. The CDR3 consists of 14 residues. The germline V gene has CDR1 LGHNA and CDR2 YSLEER. DNA for the CDR3: TGCGCCAGCAGCCAGCACCTTCAGAACAATGAGCAGTTCTTC. Residues: CASSQHLQNNEQFF.

This chain joins TRBV28 and TRBJ2-7; D possibly corresponds to TRBD1 (5 bases). The V end lost 5 bases, the J end lost 4 bases, and 18 bases lay between the germline ends. This CDR3 spans 15 amino acids. CDR1 MDHEN and CDR2 SYDVKM come from the germline V gene. CDR3 protein: CASSLGAGIPYEQYF. Here the CDR3 DNA reads TGTGCCAGCAGTCTAGGGGCAGGGATACCGTACGAGCAGTACTTC.

This clone appeared a single time. The rearrangement joins TRBV27 to TRBJ2-1; a weak D match, TRBD1 (5 bases). The V gene's germline CDR1 is MNHEY and CDR2 SMNVEV (reference sequence). The V and J ends lost 5 bases and 4 bases respectively, with 9 bases between them. The CDR3 consists of 13 residues. The CDR3 sequence: CASSIQVYNEQFF. CDR3 DNA sequence: TGTGCCAGCAGTATACAGGTTTACAATGAGCAGTTCTTC.

The chain uses TRBV7-6 and TRBJ2-1, with 7 bases that match TRBD1. This CDR3 has 13 amino acids. With V trimmed by 5 bases and J by 4 bases, 2 bases remained unmatched. The V gene's germline CDR1 is SGHVS and CDR2 FNYEAQ. CDR3 bases: TGTGCCAGCAGCCCAGGGGGTTACAATGAGCAGTTCTTC. Amino acid sequence: CASSPGGYNEQFF.

This clone showed up just once. The chain is built from TRBV19 and TRBJ1-1, with TRBD1 as a possible D gene (5 bases). From germline, CDR1 is LNHDA and CDR2 SQIVND (reference sequence). V dropped 6 bases and J dropped 2 bases, with 13 bases sitting between them. This CDR3 is built from 14 residues. CDR3 in DNA: TGTGCCAGTAGGGAGACAGCCACAAACACTGAAGCTTTCTTT. This codes for CASRETATNTEAFF.

V and J are TRBV7-8 and TRBJ1-5; 7 bases are a match to TRBD1. Losses at the gene ends were 1 base for V and 6 bases for J; bases not matched to a gene: 9. Germline V gives CDR1 SGHVS, CDR2 FQNEAQ. The CDR3 totals 16 residues. This CDR3 is CASSLGSQGTGQPQHF. In DNA form, the CDR3 reads TGTGCCAGCAGCTTAGGTTCACAGGGGACGGGTCAGCCCCAGCATTTT.

The rearrangement links TRBV3-1 (or the pseudogene TRBV3-2) to TRBJ2-2; 7 bases map to TRBD2. Germline lookup yields CDR1 LGHDT and CDR2 YNNKEL (reference sequence). This CDR3 is built from 15 residues. Unmatched junction bases numbered 9, after V lost 4 bases and J lost 7 bases. As DNA, the CDR3 is TGTGCCAGCAGCCCTCGGGCGGGGGTAGGCGGGGAGCTGTTTTTT. This sequence encodes CASSPRAGVGGELFF.

V is TRBV28 and J is TRBJ2-1; the match to TRBD1 covers 8 bases. The CDR3 runs 13 residues. Germline-derived CDR1 and CDR2 are MDHEN and SYDVKM. V lost 8 bases, J lost 2 bases, and 2 bases stayed unmatched. The CDR3: CASWDRTYNEQFF. CDR3 in DNA: TGTGCCAGCTGGGACAGGACCTACAATGAGCAGTTCTTC.

The rearrangement joins TRBV5-4 to TRBJ1-1; 7 positions agree with TRBD1. The J segment lost 4 bases and the V segment lost 5 bases, leaving 8 bases of the junction unmatched. The CDR3 loop spans 14 amino acids. Germline V gene sequence: CDR1 SGHNT, CDR2 YYREEE (reference sequence). This CDR3 reads CASRDDRATTEAFF. The CDR3 nucleotides are TGTGCCAGCAGGGACGACAGGGCGACCACTGAAGCTTTCTTT.

J is TRBJ2-1 and V is TRBV6-5, with TRBD2 as a possible D gene (6 bases). Trimming took off 4 bases at V and 0 bases at J, with 13 bases between the two ends. CDR1 is MNHEY and CDR2 is SVGAGI in the germline V gene. The CDR3 covers 16 residues. The CDR3: CASSFSGTSSYNEQFF. In DNA, the CDR3 is TGTGCCAGCAGTTTTTCCGGGACTTCCTCCTACAATGAGCAGTTCTTC.

V is TRBV23-1 and J is TRBJ1-5; D unclear. TRBV23-1 is identified as an open reading frame with a role that is uncertain. V was pared by 7 bases and J by 0 bases, with 16 bases between. CDR3 size: 16 residues. The CDR3 reads CASKERAGNSNQPQHF. The DNA of the CDR3 is TGCGCCAGCAAAGAGAGGGCAGGAAATAGCAATCAGCCCCAGCATTTT.

This clone has more than one count but fewer than ten. The chain employs TRBV4-1 and TRBJ2-7, with D maybe TRBD2 (5 bases). From germline, CDR1 is MGHRA and CDR2 YSYEKL. There are 13 residues in the CDR3. V lost 0 bases to trimming and J lost 5 bases, with 8 bases between them. CDR3 bases: TGCGCCAGCAGCCAAGAAGACGGGAACGAGCAGTACTTC. Protein sequence: CASSQEDGNEQYF.

This clone was seen a single time. The CDR3 DNA reads TGTGCCAGCAGCTTAGTTCGGGGTTCTAATGAGCAGTTCTTC. The encoded protein is CASSLVRGSNEQFF. The chain joins TRBV7-6 to TRBJ2-1, with a tentative D call TRBD2 (5 bases). Trimming cost V 1 base and J 7 bases, with 11 bases left between them. Germline CDR1 is SGHVS and CDR2 is FNYEAQ. The CDR3 is 14 residues long.

Of note for this clone: Other nucleotide sequences in the sample specify the same CDR3. The chain links TRBV28 to TRBJ2-7; D call uncertain. The CDR3 is 12 amino acids. The V end was cut by 8 bases, the J end by 0 bases, with 8 bases between. Germline V CDR1 and CDR2: MDHEN, SYDVKM. The CDR3 DNA follows: TGTGCCAGCGGGCAGCTCTCCTACGAGCAGTACTTC. This gives the protein CASGQLSYEQYF.

The rearrangement uses TRBV6-1 and TRBJ1-2; D is ambiguous. Germline V gene lookup returns CDR1 MNHNS and CDR2 SASEGT. CDR3 length equals 15 residues. With 0 bases removed from V and 1 base from J, the gap between germline ends came to 9 bases. CDR3 amino acids: CASSEAVRGNYGYTF. DNA for the CDR3: TGTGCCAGCAGTGAAGCGGTACGGGGTAACTATGGCTACACCTTC.

The chain carries TRBV19 and TRBJ2-1; 7 bases align to TRBD2. Germline CDR1 reads LNHDA; CDR2 reads SQIVND (reference sequence). Trimming removed 5 bases from V and 1 base from J; junction bases left unmatched: 5. This CDR3 region has 15 residues. The CDR3, as DNA: TGTGCCAGTAGTTCTAGCGGCTCTTCCTACAATGAGCAGTTCTTC. Amino acids: CASSSSGSSYNEQFF.

The DNA for the CDR3 is TGTGCCAGCAGCGTGAGTGAGCCAGGTACGCAGTATTTT. It specifies CASSVSEPGTQYF. The chain couples TRBV9 to TRBJ2-3, with D unresolved. CDR1 and CDR2 (germline): SGDLS, YYNGEE. Trimming cost V 2 bases and J 8 bases, with 12 bases left between them. CDR3 length: 13 amino acids.

CDR3 DNA sequence: TGTGCCAGCAGGGAACAGTATGGCTACACCTTC. Translation: CASREQYGYTF. This rearrangement joins TRBV11-2 to TRBJ1-2; D is unresolved. Germline V gives CDR1 SGHAT, CDR2 FQNNGV. V was cut by 6 bases and J by 5 bases, with 7 bases left in between. The CDR3 covers 11 residues.

This chain uses TRBV5-4 with TRBJ2-5; 9 nucleotides align to TRBD2. CDR3 length equals 15 residues. After removal of 3 bases from V and 5 bases from J, the junction contained 8 bases not matched to a gene. From germline, CDR1 is SGHNT and CDR2 YYREEE (reference sequence). The CDR3 sequence: CASSWRGGQVETQYF. CDR3 nucleotide sequence: TGTGCCAGCAGCTGGCGGGGGGGCCAAGTGGAGACCCAGTACTTC.

The chain employs TRBV7-8 and TRBJ2-3; 8 nucleotides agree with TRBD2. The CDR3 consists of 14 residues. V lost 5 bases to trimming and J lost 4 bases; unmatched junction nucleotides: 5. Per germline, CDR1 SGHVS and CDR2 FQNEAQ. CDR3 sequence reads: CASSHSGNADTQYF. The CDR3 DNA sequence: TGTGCCAGCAGCCATAGCGGGAACGCAGATACGCAGTATTTT.

This clone was counted a few times. The sample has other DNA sequences that encode this CDR3 too. V is TRBV11-2 and J is TRBJ2-7; D uncertain. Trimming shortened V by 5 bases and J by 1 base, and 3 bases separated the two germline ends. There are 11 residues in the CDR3. From germline, CDR1 is SGHAT and CDR2 FQNNGV. The CDR3 nucleotides are TGTGCCAGCAGCCCTTCCTACGAGCAGTACTTC. As protein: CASSPSYEQYF.

The gene calls are TRBV7-2 and TRBJ2-7; D might be TRBD1 (6 bases). The germline V and J ends were trimmed by 4 bases and 5 bases, with 9 bases remaining between them. Germline loops: CDR1 SGHTA, CDR2 FQGNSA. This CDR3 contains 12 residues. This CDR3 is CASSYQGNEQYF. In DNA, the CDR3 is TGTGCCAGCAGCTACCAGGGGAACGAGCAGTACTTC.

This rearrangement joins TRBV7-2 to TRBJ2-5; 8 bases map to TRBD2. With 4 bases clipped from V and 5 bases from J, the junction kept 6 bases outside the gene matches. The CDR3 contains 14 residues. Germline CDR1 is SGHTA and CDR2 is FQGNSA. The CDR3 region has the DNA TGTGCCAGCAGCTCTAGGACTAGCAGTGAGACCCAGTACTTC. As protein: CASSSRTSSETQYF.

The chain employs TRBV6-2 or TRBV6-3 and TRBJ2-7; TRBD1 is a possible D gene (6 bases). CDR3 length: 18 residues. Trimming removed 6 bases from V and 2 bases from J, with 26 bases in between. Germline values: CDR1 MNHEY, CDR2 SVGEGT. The CDR3: CASSTQGAAHATTYEQYF. In nucleotides, the CDR3 is TGTGCCAGCAGCACACAGGGTGCGGCCCACGCTACCACCTACGAGCAGTACTTC.

The J gene is TRBJ2-5, the V gene TRBV7-8; 9 nucleotides align to TRBD2. Germline trimming cut 5 bases from V and 5 bases from J; bases unmatched to any gene: 12. From germline, CDR1 is SGHVS and CDR2 FQNEAQ. This CDR3 is built from 16 residues. CDR3 residues: CASSPWGRGGLETQYF. In nucleotides, the CDR3 is TGTGCCAGCAGCCCCTGGGGGCGGGGGGGCCTGGAGACCCAGTACTTC.